The 10 T cell receptor beta chains given below trace back to one sample, sequenced in a study of blood T cell repertoires in COVID-19. Method: immunoSEQ multiplex PCR; TCRdb's copy keeps in-frame clones and lacks some. The data contain roughly 410,000 clones, 70% to 90% of them singletons. Sequenced sample: peripheral blood. These receptors originate from a man in his forties with acute or convalescent COVID-19.

The V call is TRBV27, the J call TRBJ1-1, with 8 bases matching TRBD1. Looked up from germline, CDR1 is MNHEY and CDR2 is SMNVEV (reference sequence). The length of the CDR3 is 13 residues. V lost 5 bases to trimming and J lost 5 bases; unmatched junction nucleotides: 4. CDR3 in amino acids: CASSVTGVTEAFF. In DNA form, the CDR3 reads TGTGCCAGCAGTGTGACAGGGGTGACTGAAGCTTTCTTT.

The genes are TRBV5-1 and TRBJ2-5, with 14 bases identical to TRBD2. In germline, CDR1 is SGHRS, CDR2 YFSETQ. V was clipped by 4 bases and J by 5 bases; unmatched bases: 28. The CDR3 runs 23 residues. The CDR3 loop reads CASSRLITGLAGEGGSYLETQYF. For the CDR3, the DNA is TGCGCCAGCAGCCGACTCATTACGGGACTAGCGGGGGAGGGTGGTTCATATTTGGAGACCCAGTACTTC.

The chain has TRBV19 and TRBJ1-3, with TRBD1 matching over 7 bases. The trim removed 5 bases at V and 0 bases at J, leaving 4 bases unmatched. There are 15 residues in the CDR3. CDR1 LNHDA and CDR2 SQIVND come from the germline V gene (reference sequence). The CDR3 bases are TGTGCCAGTAGTGGACAGGCCGACTCTGGAAACACCATATATTTT. Protein: CASSGQADSGNTIYF.

The chain has TRBV27 and TRBJ2-1; 7 bases line up with TRBD1. There are 15 residues in the CDR3. V shed 6 bases and J 4 bases; nucleotides not matched to a gene: 9. Germline CDR1 reads MNHEY; CDR2 reads SMNVEV (reference sequence). Here the CDR3 reads CASSLRDSYYNEQFF. DNA for the CDR3: TGTGCCAGCAGCCTCCGGGACAGCTATTACAATGAGCAGTTCTTC.

In this sample, this clone turned up once. The chain joins TRBV2 to TRBJ1-1; 10 bases line up with TRBD1. The CDR3 consists of 14 residues. CDR1 and CDR2 from the germline V gene are SNHLY and FYNNEI. After removal of 6 bases from V and 10 bases from J, the junction contained 11 bases not matched to a gene. This chain's CDR3 is CASSELRTGGTAFF. The CDR3 bases are TGTGCCAGCAGCGAATTGAGGACAGGGGGGACAGCTTTCTTT.

This clone came up once. J is TRBJ1-4 and V is TRBV4-2; 7 bases match TRBD1. The CDR3 is 16 amino acids. Germline V gives CDR1 LGHNA, CDR2 YNFKEQ. J was trimmed by 7 bases and V by 1 base; bases with no gene match: 9. CDR3: CASSQVRQGIGEKLFF. CDR3 nucleotides: TGTGCCAGCAGCCAAGTACGACAGGGTATCGGTGAAAAACTGTTTTTT.

J is TRBJ1-2 and V is TRBV28, with D tentatively TRBD1 (5 bases). Germline V gene sequence: CDR1 MDHEN, CDR2 SYDVKM. The CDR3 has 14 residues. V lost 2 bases and J lost 3, with 10 bases in between. CDR3 sequence reads: CASSLAGRDYGYTF. The DNA for the CDR3 is TGTGCCAGCAGTTTAGCGGGGCGGGACTATGGCTACACCTTC.

CDR3 sequence (DNA): TGTGCCAGCAGCCAAGATCCCAGCGGGGGCGACCAAGAGACCCAGTACTTC. As protein: CASSQDPSGGDQETQYF. The chain combines TRBV4-2 with TRBJ2-5, with 8 nucleotides matching TRBD2. CDR1 and CDR2 from the germline V gene are LGHNA and YNFKEQ. This CDR3 contains 17 residues. The junction had 6 bases not matched to a gene; V was cut back by 0 bases and J by 0 bases.

Here the CDR3 reads CASSLTTGGSYEQYF. CDR3 in DNA: TGTGCCAGCAGTTTAACCACCGGGGGATCCTACGAGCAGTACTTC. The genes are TRBV27 and TRBJ2-7; D is possibly TRBD2 (6 bases). V gave up 2 bases and J gave up 1 base, with 12 bases separating them. This CDR3 is built from 15 residues. Germline CDR1 MNHEY, CDR2 SMNVEV (reference sequence).

The CDR3 sequence is CASSQDSHGDQPQHF. CDR3 bases: TGTGCCAGCAGCCAGGACAGCCACGGGGATCAGCCCCAGCATTTT. The V gene is TRBV7-8, the J gene TRBJ1-5; D is perhaps TRBD1 (6 bases). The V end lost 5 bases, the J end lost 5 bases, and 16 bases lay between the germline ends. CDR3 length: 15 residues. Germline assignment: CDR1 SGHVS and CDR2 FQNEAQ.